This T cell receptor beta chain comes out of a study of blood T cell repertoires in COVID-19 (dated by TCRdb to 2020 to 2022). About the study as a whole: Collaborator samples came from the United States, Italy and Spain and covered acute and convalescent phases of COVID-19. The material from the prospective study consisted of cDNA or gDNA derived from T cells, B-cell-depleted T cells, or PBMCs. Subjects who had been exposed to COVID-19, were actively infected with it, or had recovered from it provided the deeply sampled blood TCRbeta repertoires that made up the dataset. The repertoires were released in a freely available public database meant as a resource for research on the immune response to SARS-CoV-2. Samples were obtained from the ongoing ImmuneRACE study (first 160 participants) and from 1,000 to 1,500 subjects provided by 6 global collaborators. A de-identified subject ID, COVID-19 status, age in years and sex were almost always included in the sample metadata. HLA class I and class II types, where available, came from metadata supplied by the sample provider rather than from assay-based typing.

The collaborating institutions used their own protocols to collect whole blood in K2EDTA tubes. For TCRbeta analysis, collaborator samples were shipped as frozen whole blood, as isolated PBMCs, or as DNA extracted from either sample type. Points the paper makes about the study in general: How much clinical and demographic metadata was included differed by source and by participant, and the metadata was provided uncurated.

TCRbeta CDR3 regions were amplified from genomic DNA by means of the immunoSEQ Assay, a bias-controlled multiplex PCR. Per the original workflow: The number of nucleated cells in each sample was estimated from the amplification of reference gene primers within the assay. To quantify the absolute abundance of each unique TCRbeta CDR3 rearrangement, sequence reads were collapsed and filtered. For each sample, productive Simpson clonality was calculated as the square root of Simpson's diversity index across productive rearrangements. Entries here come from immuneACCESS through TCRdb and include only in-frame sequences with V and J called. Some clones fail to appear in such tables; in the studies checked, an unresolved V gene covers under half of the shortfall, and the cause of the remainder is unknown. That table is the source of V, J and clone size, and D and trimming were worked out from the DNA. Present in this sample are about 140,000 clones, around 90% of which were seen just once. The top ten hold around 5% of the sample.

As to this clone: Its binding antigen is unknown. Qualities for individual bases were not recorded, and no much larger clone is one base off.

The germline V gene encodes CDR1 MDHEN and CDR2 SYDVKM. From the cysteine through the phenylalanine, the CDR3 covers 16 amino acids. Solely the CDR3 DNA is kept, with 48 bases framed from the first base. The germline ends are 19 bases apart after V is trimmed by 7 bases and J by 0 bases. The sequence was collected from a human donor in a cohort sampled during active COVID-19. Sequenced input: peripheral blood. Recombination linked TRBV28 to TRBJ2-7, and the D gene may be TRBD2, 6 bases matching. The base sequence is TGTGCCAGCACCCCTCCCGGGACTGGGAGCTCCTACGAGCAGTACTTC. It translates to CASTPPGTGSSYEQYF.